The source of this T cell receptor beta chain is a study of cytomegalovirus exposure and HLA in healthy donors (dated by TCRdb to the late 2010s). Concerning the study at large: An earlier analysis of 587 of the donors reported 250 to 350 Gb of sequence data and some 110 million unique TCR beta sequences obtained from around 190 million T cells. Roughly five DR-DQ haplotypes were treated as single units for association and clustering because of strong linkage in the cohort. Among a few hundred genotyped donors of the cohort, an average of around 240,000 unique TCR beta nucleotide sequences were sequenced per donor, around 20% of them non-productive. All discovery cohort repertoires had been generated using a single sequencing platform. The number of donors typed differed by locus, with roughly 629-640 for A, B, C, DRB1 and DQB1, roughly 520 for DQA1, 606 for DPA1, and under 490 for DPB1. Roughly 300 gigabases of sequencing data and tens of millions of unique TCR sequences were included in an early release covering about 700 HLA-typed donors. The study profiled the T cell repertoires of about 640 subjects by immunosequencing and related them to cytomegalovirus serostatus. The aim of the study was to test whether cataloging public T cell receptors could identify signatures of past pathogen exposure. Of the roughly 410 genotyped donors, 75% to 85% were placed in the genetic ancestry cluster associated with self-reported Caucasian donors. HLA typing covered class I and class II loci at four-digit resolution. A separate validation cohort of about 110 different subjects was used in addition to the roughly 720-subject first cohort. To predict cytomegalovirus infection status, the study combined high-throughput TCR immunosequencing, statistical association of individual TCRs with disease status, and machine learning. In a later analysis, previously published TCR beta repertoires from about 640 donors were re-analyzed and high-resolution HLA genotyping was added so that TCR occurrence patterns could be studied. Rather than drawing on any new phenotypic data, the later analysis identified candidate immune exposures from TCR beta sequences and the way those sequences occurred across donors. Donor age, sex, ethnicity and CMV serostatus were compiled together with the repertoire data. A later genetic analysis used genome-wide SNP genotypes for about 60% of the roughly 700 donors, treating that subset as a discovery cohort. An earlier analysis of approximately 630 of the donors applied high-throughput TCR beta sequencing to assess whether each TCR beta V gene segment acted as functional or pseudogenic.

The method was the immunoSEQ multiplex PCR assay. For the multiplex PCR, a mixture combining 60 forward primers for TCR Vbeta segments and 13 reverse primers for TCR Jbeta segments was used. The CDR3 region of rearranged TCR beta genes was amplified from genomic DNA by a multiplex PCR assay. The Illumina HiSeq System was used to sequence the amplified TCR beta libraries as 87-base-pair reads. In the source study's methods: Across the 600 to 700 repertoires, a later analysis counted around 80 million unique TCR beta chains, around 10 million of which were shared by at least two donors. A nearest-neighbor algorithm error-corrected the raw reads and collapsed the reads into unique sequences, merging closely related sequences to remove PCR and sequencing errors. To assign V, D and J gene segments, CDR3 sequences were aligned to IMGT reference sequences. For a sequence to be retained, at least a six-nucleotide match to both a V gene segment and a J gene segment was required. Rearrangements were classified as productive when the CDR3 lacked stop codons and remained in frame with V and J, and all other rearrangements were classified as non-productive. CDR3 was defined by IMGT convention, running from the second conserved V-encoded cysteine to the conserved J-encoded phenylalanine. In an earlier analysis of more than 550 of the donors, sequences lacking an unambiguous match to a single V gene segment were excluded. An earlier analysis of several hundred of the donors called V segments functional above 56.7% productive rearrangements and segregating when the between-donor standard deviation exceeded 5%. A statistical classification framework was built to diagnose cytomegalovirus status from the catalog of TCR beta chain sequences. V and J gene assignment, in a later analysis, came from comparing TCR nucleotide sequences with IMGT/GENE-DB human TR gene sequences. A later analysis assigned CDR3 sequences and most-parsimonious VDJ recombination scenarios with the TCRdist pipeline. In a later analysis, each TCR beta chain was defined by its CDR3 amino acid sequence together with its V-gene family, and reads lacking a unique V-gene family were excluded. A later analysis removed 550 to 700 highly shared, low-generation-probability nucleotide sequences to deal with suspected cross-contamination and a sequencing artifact. For each public chain, a later analysis derived a clonal expansion index from normalized ranks of inferred template counts within each repertoire. A later analysis computed generation probabilities with a VDJ recombination model fitted to out-of-frame rearrangements, and checked the results against IGoR. In a later analysis, TCR-TCR, TCR-HLA and TCR-CMV co-occurrence was scored with hypergeometric tests, and a repertoire-size bias correction was applied to TCR pairs. A later analysis estimated false discovery rates by permuting HLA or CMV assignments 20 times. In a later analysis, co-occurring TCRs were grouped with DBSCAN, and TCRdist sequence similarity was added when clustering was performed within HLA-allele-positive subsets. For co-occurrence clustering, repertoires with fewer than 30,000 or more than 120,000 public chains were excluded, along with a handful of repertoires with anomalous nucleotide sharing. TCRdb took over this immuneACCESS table, retaining in-frame rearrangements with V and J assigned. Such tables are incomplete; in checked studies, under half of the missing clones stem from an unresolved V gene, and the remainder is unexplained. V, J and clone size were drawn from that table, and D and trimming were deduced from the DNA. The sample data list about 120,000 clones, and approximately 70% of these were observed just once. Of the sample, roughly 9.7% falls within the top ten clones.

Spanning cysteine to phenylalanine, the CDR3 consists of 15 amino acids. This entry keeps only the CDR3 DNA: 45 bases, framed from base 1. In the germline V gene, CDR1 corresponds to MDHEN and CDR2 to SYDVKM. The germline V and J ends show losses of 8 bases and 4 bases respectively, and no gene match explains 13 bases of the junction. The cohort consisted of some 670 healthy bone marrow donors. Cohort members were all nominally healthy when sampled, although unrecorded immune exposures were likely present. The donor was CMV seropositive and was included in the group of 250 to 350 seropositive cohort members. A peripheral blood sample was collected from each donor, and TCR beta sequencing was performed on peripheral blood mononuclear cells. The Qiagen DNeasy Blood Extraction Kit was used to extract genomic DNA from the blood cell samples. As for this clone: Its antigen remains unidentified. Base qualities are not recorded, but no much larger clone differs from it by a single base.

Results the study describes overall, beyond this receptor: In a later analysis, TCR association rates were found to vary across HLA loci, with the most associated TCRs seen for DRB1 alleles and the fewest for HLA-C alleles. According to the authors, the approach could potentially be generalized to other disease states and immunological phenotypes. Linkage disequilibrium might explain the correlated functional status among segregating V segments, but an unknown experimental factor could not be excluded. In a later analysis, HLA-associated TCR beta chains were found to be more clonally expanded and to have lower generation probabilities than equally common non-associated chains. The presence/absence analyses assumed that sequencing depth was roughly uniform across donors, and that assumption may not be true. In a later genetic analysis, fewer N-insertions in productive TCRs were reported among donors in an Asian-associated ancestry cluster than the roughly 700-donor mean. Across donors, most TCR sequences were observed very rarely, whereas some public TCRs were present in many individuals. Immune exposure information for the cohort was limited to CMV serostatus. Because HLA typing was unavailable for some donors at each locus, only the typed subset was used in association tests. A further reported finding was that TCR beta sequences accurately predicted the HLA-A and HLA-B alleles for most subjects in the first cohort. Specific HLA alleles were associated with 15,000 to 20,000 TCR beta sequences at a false discovery rate of 0.05 in a later analysis. A cluster of highly shared sequence variants was judged likely to represent a technical artifact of the sequencing pipeline. In this cohort, only TCR beta chains were sequenced, and detectable features were limited by the absence of alpha or paired-chain data. In an earlier analysis of a few hundred of the donors, most TCR beta V segments were observed in productive rearrangements about 87% or about 30% of the time, broadly matching IMGT annotations. An association between a missense DCLRE1C variant and V-gene and J-gene trimming of TCR beta chains was found in a later genetic analysis and replicated in an independent cohort. The classifier was reported to diagnose cytomegalovirus status with high specificity and sensitivity in both the original and validation cohorts. The study gave a list of 150 to 200 TCR beta chains associated with cytomegalovirus. A later analysis reported that several top co-occurrence clusters appeared linked to parvovirus B19, influenza, CMV and Epstein-Barr virus. The earlier analysis of almost 600 of the donors excluded approximately 15 rarely observed V segments, including chromosome 9 orphons, because counts were too low. Assigning TCR associations to individual alleles was difficult when HLA alleles, especially DR and DQ, strongly co-occurred. According to a later analysis, most CMV-associated TCR beta chains appeared to be HLA-restricted, and the HLA associations seemed to be driven largely by CMV exposure. In vitro tests confirmed that a few of the cytomegalovirus-associated TCR beta chains recognize cytomegalovirus antigens. Because the 87-base-pair reads could not distinguish some IMGT-functional V segments, including TRBV6-2 and TRBV6-3, those segments were excluded.

The TCR originated in a woman aged 40 to 49 in good health and CMV-seropositive. Sequencing input: PBMCs. The rearranged chain carries TRBV28 and TRBJ2-5, and TRBD2 matches 7 of the central bases. In nucleotides, the sequence is TGTGCCAGCCCCCCCCGCGGGGGATTGACAGAGACCCAGTACTTC. This sequence encodes CASPPRGGLTETQYF.